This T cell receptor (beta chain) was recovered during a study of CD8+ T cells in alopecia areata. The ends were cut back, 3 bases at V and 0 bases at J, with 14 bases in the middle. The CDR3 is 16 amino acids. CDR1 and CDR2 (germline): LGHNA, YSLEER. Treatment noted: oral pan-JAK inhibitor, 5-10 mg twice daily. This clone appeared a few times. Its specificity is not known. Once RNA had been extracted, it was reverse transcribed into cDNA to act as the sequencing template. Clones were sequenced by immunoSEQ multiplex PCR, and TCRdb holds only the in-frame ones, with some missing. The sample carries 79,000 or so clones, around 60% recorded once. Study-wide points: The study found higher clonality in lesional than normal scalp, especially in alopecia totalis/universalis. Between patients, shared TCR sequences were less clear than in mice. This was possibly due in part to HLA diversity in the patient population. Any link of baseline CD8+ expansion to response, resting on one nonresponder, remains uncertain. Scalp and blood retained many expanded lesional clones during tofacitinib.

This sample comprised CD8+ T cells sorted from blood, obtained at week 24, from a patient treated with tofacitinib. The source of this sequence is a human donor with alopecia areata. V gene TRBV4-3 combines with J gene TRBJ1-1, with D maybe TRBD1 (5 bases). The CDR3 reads CASSHLFGHLNTEAFF. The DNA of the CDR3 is TGCGCCAGCAGCCACCTATTCGGACACTTGAACACTGAAGCTTTCTTT.